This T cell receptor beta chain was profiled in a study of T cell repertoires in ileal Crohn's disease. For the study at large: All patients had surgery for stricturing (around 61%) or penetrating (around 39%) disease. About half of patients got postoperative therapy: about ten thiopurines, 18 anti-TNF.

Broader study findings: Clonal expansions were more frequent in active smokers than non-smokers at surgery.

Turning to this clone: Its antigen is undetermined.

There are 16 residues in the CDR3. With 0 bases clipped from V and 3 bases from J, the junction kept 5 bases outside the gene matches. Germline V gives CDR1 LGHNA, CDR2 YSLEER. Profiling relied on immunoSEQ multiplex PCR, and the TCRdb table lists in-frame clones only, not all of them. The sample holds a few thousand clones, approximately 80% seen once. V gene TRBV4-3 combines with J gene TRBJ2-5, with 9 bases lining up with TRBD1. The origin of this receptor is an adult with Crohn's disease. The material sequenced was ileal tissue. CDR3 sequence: CASSQDFRTGEETQYF. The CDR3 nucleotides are TGCGCCAGCAGCCAAGACTTCCGGACAGGGGAAGAGACCCAGTACTTC.